The rows below give T cell receptor beta chains drawn from one sample of a study of T-cell reconstitution after alpha-beta-depleted transplantation in children. TCRdb re-called the PCR reads with MiXCR, one entry per CDR3 protein. The repertoire holds hundreds of thousands of distinct CDR3 sequences, with over 15% as singletons. The material sequenced was PBMCs from the stem cell graft donor, taken from the stem cell graft. The receptors were gathered from a human donor who donated a stem cell graft to a child with acute myeloid leukemia. Each CDR3 is given with its conserved first and last residue. D genes are given only for firm matches. Rows give clone size only sometimes, using once, few, many, or a class for an expanded clone.

clone_size	d_call	v_call	j_call	cdr3_aa	cdr3_nt
few	TRBD2	TRBV6-5	TRBJ2-2	CASSYSSGGYTGELFF	TGTGCCAGCAGTTACAGTAGCGGGGGGTACACCGGGGAGCTGTTTTTT
many	NA	TRBV10-3	TRBJ2-1	CAIRGSGSSYNEQFF	TGTGCCATCAGGGGTAGCGGAAGCTCCTACAATGAGCAGTTCTTC
many	NA	TRBV29-1	TRBJ1-6	CSVQGSSNSPLHF	TGCAGCGTGCAGGGCTCGAGCAATTCACCCCTCCACTTT
NA	NA	TRBV12-3/TRBV12-4	TRBJ2-1	CASTSGSNEQFF	TGTGCCAGCACCAGCGGATCCAATGAGCAGTTCTTC
NA	TRBD1	TRBV4-3	TRBJ1-4	CASSPGTGRSEKLFF	TGCGCCAGCAGCCCAGGGACAGGTCGAAGTGAAAAACTGTTTTTT
many	NA	TRBV9	TRBJ2-5	CASSVEGRGPETQYF	TGTGCCAGCAGCGTAGAGGGGCGGGGGCCAGAGACCCAGTACTTC
many	NA	TRBV12-3/TRBV12-4	TRBJ1-1	CASSLTKNTEAFF	TGTGCCAGCAGTTTAACGAAGAACACTGAAGCTTTCTTT
NA	NA	TRBV28	TRBJ2-3	CASSLPGAFGTDTQYF	TGTGCCAGCAGTTTACCAGGAGCTTTCGGCACAGATACGCAGTATTTT
NA	TRBD2	TRBV6-2/TRBV6-3	TRBJ2-1	CASSILAGDGGCYNEQFF	TGTGCCAGCAGTATCCTAGCGGGGGACGGTGGCTGCTACAATGAGCAGTTCTTC
few	NA	TRBV10-2	TRBJ1-2	CASSGRGRGANYGYTF	TGCGCCAGCAGTGGGAGGGGCAGGGGAGCTAACTATGGCTACACCTTC
NA	TRBD1	TRBV10-3	TRBJ1-3	CAISEPSQGFGNTIYF	TGTGCCATCAGTGAGCCCTCACAGGGGTTTGGAAACACCATATATTTT
many	NA	TRBV15	TRBJ2-5	CATSTAEMGPQETQYF	TGTGCCACCAGCACCGCGGAAATGGGACCCCAAGAGACCCAGTACTTC
NA	TRBD1	TRBV11-2	TRBJ2-3	CASSVDPPGQGLGTQYF	TGTGCCAGCAGCGTAGATCCACCGGGACAGGGTCTAGGAACGCAGTATTTT
NA	TRBD2	TRBV30	TRBJ2-2	CAWLTAGGETLVAGELFF	TGTGCCTGGCTCACGGCGGGGGGGGAAACTTTAGTCGCCGGGGAGCTGTTTTTT
NA	NA	TRBV3-1	TRBJ2-1	CASSQRDGLSNEQFF	TGTGCCAGCAGCCAGAGGGACGGTTTAAGCAATGAGCAGTTCTTC
NA	NA	TRBV12-3/TRBV12-4	TRBJ1-5	CASSLMFSNQPQHF	TGTGCCAGCAGTTTAATGTTTAGCAATCAGCCCCAGCATTTT
NA	NA	TRBV19	TRBJ2-1	CASSNGPYNEQFF	TGTGCCAGTAGTAACGGACCGTACAATGAGCAGTTCTTC
few	NA	TRBV4-3	TRBJ1-1	CASSQGPGGVGTEAFF	TGCGCCAGCAGCCAAGGGCCGGGAGGGGTTGGCACTGAAGCTTTCTTT
many	NA	TRBV9	TRBJ2-7	CASSAREWTYEQYF	TGTGCCAGCTCCGCCAGGGAATGGACCTACGAGCAGTACTTC
many	NA	TRBV5-1	TRBJ2-2	CASSWAANTGELFF	TGCGCCAGCAGCTGGGCAGCGAACACCGGGGAGCTGTTTTTT
many	TRBD1	TRBV29-1	TRBJ1-1	CSVTGSGTAEGGAFF	TGCAGCGTTACGGGCTCCGGGACAGCCGAGGGGGGAGCTTTCTTT
few	NA	TRBV28	TRBJ2-1	CASSLGQRDNEQFF	TGTGCCAGCAGCCTAGGACAAAGAGACAATGAGCAGTTCTTC
NA	TRBD1	TRBV12-3/TRBV12-4	TRBJ1-5	CASSPGQGQQHF	TGTGCCAGCAGCCCCGGACAGGGACAGCAGCATTTT
NA	NA	TRBV4-1	TRBJ2-3	CASSPPGGQSTDTQYF	TGCGCCAGCAGCCCGCCGGGCGGACAGAGCACAGATACGCAGTATTTT
many	NA	TRBV10-1	TRBJ2-3	CAGASEDTQYF	TGCGCCGGGGCTAGTGAAGATACGCAGTATTTT
many	NA	TRBV12-3/TRBV12-4	TRBJ1-2	CASSLGAVLNAGYTF	TGTGCCAGCAGTTTAGGCGCAGTTTTAAACGCTGGCTACACCTTC
few	NA	TRBV7-2	TRBJ1-2	CASSLELGRVNYGYTF	TGTGCCAGCAGCTTAGAACTGGGCAGAGTTAACTATGGCTACACCTTC
many	TRBD2	TRBV7-2	TRBJ2-5	CASSLKLAGEQETQYF	TGTGCCAGCAGCTTAAAGCTAGCGGGGGAACAAGAGACCCAGTACTTC
many	TRBD1	TRBV5-1	TRBJ2-1	CASSSYGQGIYNEQFF	TGCGCCAGCAGCTCATACGGACAGGGGATATACAATGAGCAGTTCTTC
many	NA	TRBV6-2/TRBV6-3	TRBJ1-1	CASSYLGRNTEAFF	TGTGCCAGCAGTTACTTGGGCAGGAACACTGAAGCTTTCTTT
many	TRBD2	TRBV4-3	TRBJ2-1	CASSQDGTSGGNEQFF	TGCGCCAGCAGCCAAGATGGGACTAGCGGGGGCAATGAGCAGTTCTTC
NA	NA	TRBV10-3	TRBJ1-6	CAISGVTAKSYNSPLHF	TGTGCCATCAGTGGGGTTACAGCGAAGAGCTATAATTCACCCCTCCACTTT
NA	NA	TRBV7-2	TRBJ2-1	CASSDRMGYNEQFF	TGTGCCAGCAGCGACCGAATGGGCTACAATGAGCAGTTCTTC
NA	NA	TRBV23-1	TRBJ2-6	CASSQLEITSSGANVLTF	TGCGCCAGCAGTCAATTGGAGATAACCAGCTCTGGGGCCAACGTCCTGACTTTC